A single sample is the source of the 11 T cell receptor beta chains below, sequenced in a study of identifying expanded T cells in peripheral blood (dated 2019 in TCRdb). Receptor libraries were prepared by the immunoSEQ multiplex PCR assay. Sourced from immuneACCESS, this table was stored by TCRdb with only in-frame sequences that have V and J called. A share of the clones is absent; for the studies checked, an unresolved V gene accounts for under half, and the remainder has no known explanation. Across this sample there are around 120,000 clones, with 80% to 90% seen only once. Of the sample, over 15% falls within the top ten clones. The sample was blood. These TCRs come from a person between 18 and 70 years old in good health.

DNA of the CDR3: TGCGCCAGCCAGAAGGGATATTACGAGCAGTACTTC. As protein: CASQKGYYEQYF. The V gene is TRBV10-2, the J gene TRBJ2-7; D is uncertain. The germline V and J ends were trimmed by 8 bases and 4 bases, with 12 bases remaining between them. This CDR3 is built from 12 residues. Germline CDR1 and CDR2: WSHSY and SAAADI.

A single count supports this clone. V and J are TRBV27 and TRBJ1-2, with unresolved D. The CDR3 has 14 amino acids. Germline CDR1 is MNHEY and CDR2 is SMNVEV (reference sequence). V was trimmed by 3 bases and J by 2 bases, leaving 10 bases between them. CDR3 coding DNA: TGTGCCAGCAGTTTTTCCCCGAGGAACTATGGCTACACCTTC. Translation gives CASSFSPRNYGYTF.

The V and J genes are TRBV5-4 and TRBJ2-7, with D possibly matching TRBD2 (5 bases). The CDR3 sequence is 15 residues long. V was pared by 4 bases and J by 4 bases, with 18 bases between. The germline V gene has CDR1 SGHNT and CDR2 YYREEE (reference sequence). Here the CDR3 DNA reads TGTGCCAGCAGCCCCGGTTCCGGGGATTTATACGAGCAGTACTTC. Its protein is CASSPGSGDLYEQYF.

V usage is TRBV6-4 and J usage is TRBJ1-5; TRBD1 is a possible D gene (6 bases). V lost 5 bases to trimming and J lost 4 bases, with 18 bases between them. This CDR3 contains 16 residues. The germline V gene has CDR1 MRHNA and CDR2 SNTAGT. CDR3 DNA sequence: TGTGCCAGCAGTAACGAGGGGGAGGGGTGGAATCAGCCCCAGCATTTT. This gives the protein CASSNEGEGWNQPQHF.

The J gene is TRBJ2-3, the V gene TRBV7-2; D ambiguous. CDR1 and CDR2 (germline): SGHTA, FQGNSA. Trimming took off 2 bases at V and 11 bases at J, with 14 bases between the two ends. This CDR3 is 13 amino acids long. The CDR3 loop reads CASSLRSDPGQYF. The CDR3 region has the DNA TGTGCCAGCAGCTTAAGGTCCGACCCGGGGCAGTATTTT.

The rearrangement uses TRBV7-2 and TRBJ2-3, with 9 bases aligning to TRBD2. The germline gives CDR1 SGHTA, CDR2 FQGNSA. CDR3 length: 17 amino acids. V shed 2 bases, J shed 5 bases, and the junction held 11 bases outside the gene matches. This chain's CDR3 is CASSLLMGGGVGDTQYF. In DNA form, the CDR3 reads TGTGCCAGCAGCTTACTAATGGGCGGGGGGGTTGGAGATACGCAGTATTTT.

The chain has TRBV20-1 and TRBJ1-1; D uncertain. CDR1 and CDR2 (germline): DFQATT, SNEGSKA (reference sequence). This CDR3 spans 11 amino acids. Trimming cost V 8 bases and J 0 bases, with 7 bases left between them. The CDR3 here is CSLEVNTEAFF. The CDR3 DNA reads as TGCAGTCTCGAGGTGAACACTGAAGCTTTCTTT.

This rearrangement joins TRBV7-2 to TRBJ2-3; 8 bases are a match to TRBD2. V was clipped by 5 bases and J by 0 bases; unmatched bases: 7. Germline V gene lookup returns CDR1 SGHTA and CDR2 FQGNSA. The CDR3 sequence is 16 residues long. CDR3 sequence: CASSPSLAASTDTQYF. CDR3 nucleotide sequence: TGTGCCAGCAGCCCCTCACTAGCGGCCAGCACAGATACGCAGTATTTT.

The chain combines TRBV5-1 with TRBJ2-4; 13 nucleotides line up with TRBD2. Trimming at V came to 0 bases and at J to 7 bases, leaving 4 bases not matched to a gene. This CDR3 is built from 16 residues. Germline lookup yields CDR1 SGHRS and CDR2 YFSETQ. CDR3 residues: CASSLVLAGGPNIQYF. The CDR3 DNA follows: TGCGCCAGCAGCTTGGTACTAGCGGGGGGGCCTAACATTCAGTACTTC.

This chain connects TRBV6-6 to TRBJ2-7; the match to TRBD2 covers 8 bases. The V gene end was trimmed by 0 bases and the J gene end by 2 bases; junction bases not matched to a gene: 6. The CDR3 covers 16 residues. Germline CDR1 MNHNY, CDR2 SVGAGI (reference sequence). In DNA form, the CDR3 reads TGTGCCAGCAGTTACTCAGCGGGGCGGGGGGCCTACGAGCAGTACTTC. This codes for CASSYSAGRGAYEQYF.

The chain couples TRBV18 to TRBJ2-7, with 9 bases that match TRBD1. CDR1 and CDR2 from the germline V gene are KGHSH and LQKENI. Trimming removed 3 bases from V and 0 bases from J; junction bases left unmatched: 3. CDR3 length: 15 residues. CDR3 loop: CASSPGTGPSYEQYF. CDR3 nucleotide sequence: TGTGCCAGCTCACCGGGGACAGGGCCCTCCTACGAGCAGTACTTC. Together with reference TRBV18 and TRBJ2-7, the CDR3 gives the full variable domain: NAGVMQNPRHLVRRRGQEARLRCSPMKGHSHVYWYRQLPEEGLKFMVYLQKENIIDESGMPKERFSAEFPKEGPSILRIQQVVRGDSAAYFCASSPGTGPSYEQYFGPGTRLTVT.